Following are 9 T cell receptor beta chains from one sample sequenced in a study of identifying expanded T cells in peripheral blood. Method: immunoSEQ multiplex PCR; TCRdb's copy keeps in-frame clones and lacks some. The table lists under 85,000 clones, roughly 84% of them singletons. Input material: blood. These receptors were taken from a person aged 18 to 70 in good health.

The CDR3 DNA reads as TGTGCCAGCGAAGAAGCTCCGGCAGGTGGGCACACTGAAGCTTTCTTT. Translated, it gives CASEEAPAGGHTEAFF. The chain employs TRBV14 and TRBJ1-1; D is ambiguous. The CDR3 has 16 amino acids. V lost 8 bases to trimming and J lost 3 bases, with 22 bases between them. Germline CDR1 reads SGHDN; CDR2 reads FVKESK.

The rearrangement joins TRBV10-3 to TRBJ1-1; D is unresolved. The germline gives CDR1 ENHRY, CDR2 SYGVKD. CDR3 length equals 14 residues. V lost 4 bases, J lost 0 bases, and 9 bases lay in between. The CDR3 region is CAISVDTMNTEAFF. The CDR3 DNA is TGTGCCATCAGTGTAGACACCATGAACACTGAAGCTTTCTTT.

V usage is TRBV4-2 and J usage is TRBJ2-1; D may be TRBD1 (7 bases). Germline loops: CDR1 LGHNA, CDR2 YNFKEQ. This CDR3 comprises 14 residues. V lost 6 bases, J lost 8 bases, and 17 bases lay in between. The CDR3 here is CASSRTGDWDEQFF. CDR3 DNA sequence: TGTGCCAGCAGTCGAACAGGGGACTGGGATGAGCAGTTCTTC.

The V call is TRBV4-2, the J call TRBJ2-1, with TRBD2 matching over 8 bases. This CDR3 spans 16 amino acids. The V and J ends lost 4 bases and 3 bases, in that order; junction bases with no gene match: 8. CDR1 and CDR2 from the germline V gene are LGHNA and YNFKEQ. The CDR3 reads CASSPRYGRDYNEQFF. The CDR3 nucleotides are TGTGCCAGCAGCCCAAGATACGGGAGGGACTACAATGAGCAGTTCTTC.

The gene calls are TRBV4-3 and TRBJ2-1, with no clear D. Per germline, CDR1 LGHNA and CDR2 YSLEER. V shed 0 bases and J shed 8 bases, with 8 bases lying between them. The CDR3 has 13 amino acids. CDR3 sequence reads: CASSQDYNDEQFF. CDR3 DNA: TGCGCCAGCAGCCAAGATTATAATGATGAGCAGTTCTTC.

This rearrangement joins TRBV5-1 to TRBJ2-5; possible D gene TRBD1, 5 bases. The germline V gene has CDR1 SGHRS and CDR2 YFSETQ. CDR3 length: 15 residues. The V gene lost 2 bases and the J gene lost 5 bases, with 16 bases spanning the gap. CDR3 loop: CASSFNVGAQETQYF. The CDR3 DNA reads as TGCGCCAGCAGCTTCAATGTAGGGGCGCAGGAGACCCAGTACTTC.

The chain has TRBV29-1 and TRBJ2-7; no clear D gene. V was cut by 0 bases and J by 6 bases, with 6 bases left in between. The CDR3 has 11 residues. CDR1 and CDR2 (germline): SQVTM, ANQGSEA. The CDR3 coding sequence is TGCAGCGTTGAAGATTTATTCGAGCAGTACTTC. It encodes CSVEDLFEQYF.

The chain combines TRBV4-3 with TRBJ2-5, with D perhaps matching TRBD2 (6 bases). Germline CDR1 and CDR2: LGHNA and YSLEER. The CDR3 consists of 14 residues. Trimming took 3 bases from V and 5 from J, leaving 13 bases between them. The CDR3 loop is CASSHELAGETQYF. The CDR3, as DNA: TGCGCCAGCAGCCACGAACTAGCCGGGGAGACCCAGTACTTC.

The V gene is TRBV7-6, the J gene TRBJ2-7; no definite D call. The length of the CDR3 is 17 residues. V gave up 1 base and J gave up 1 base, with 17 bases separating them. The germline CDR1 and CDR2 sequences are SGHVS and FNYEAQ. CDR3 coding DNA: TGTGCCAGCAGCTTAGGGGGTGTGAGGTACCGATCCTACGAGCAGTACTTC. As protein: CASSLGGVRYRSYEQYF. The variable domain in full, completed from reference TRBV7-6 and TRBJ2-7, reads GAGVSQSPRYKVTKRGQDVALRCDPISGHVSLYWYRQALGQGPEFLTYFNYEAQQDKSGLPNDRFSAERPEGSISTLTIQRTEQRDSAMYRCASSLGGVRYRSYEQYFGPGTRLTVT.